Below, one T cell receptor beta chain is given with its context. Repertoires were generated with immunoSEQ multiplex PCR, while TCRdb's copy carries only in-frame clones and drops some. The table includes around 200,000 clones, 70% to 90% detected once. The sample comes from a study of blood T cell repertoires in COVID-19. Germline V gene data show CDR1 as SGDLS and CDR2 as YYNGEE. J lost 7 bases, V lost 0 bases, and 6 bases had no gene match. The CDR3 consists of 15 residues. The sequenced sample consisted of peripheral blood. The origin of this receptor is a man in his forties with acute or convalescent COVID-19. This rearrangement joins TRBV9 to TRBJ1-2, with 10 positions matching TRBD1. The CDR3 here is CASSVAPGTGVGYTF. CDR3 sequence (DNA): TGTGCCAGCAGCGTAGCCCCCGGGACAGGGGTTGGCTACACCTTC.